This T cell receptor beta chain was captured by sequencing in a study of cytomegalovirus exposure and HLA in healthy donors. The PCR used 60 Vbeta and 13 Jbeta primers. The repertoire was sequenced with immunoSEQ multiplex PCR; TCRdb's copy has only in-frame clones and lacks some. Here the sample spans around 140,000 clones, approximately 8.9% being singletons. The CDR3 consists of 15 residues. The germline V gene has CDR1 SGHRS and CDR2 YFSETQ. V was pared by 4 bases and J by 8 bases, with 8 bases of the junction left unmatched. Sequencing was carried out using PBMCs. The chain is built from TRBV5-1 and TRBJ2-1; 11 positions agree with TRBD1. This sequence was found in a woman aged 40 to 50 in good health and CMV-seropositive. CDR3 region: CASSPRDRGFDEQFF. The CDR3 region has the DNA TGCGCCAGCAGCCCCCGGGACAGGGGGTTCGATGAGCAGTTCTTC.